The 24 T cell receptor beta chains given below trace back to one sample, sequenced in a study of T cell repertoires in cytomegalovirus infection. The antigens of these receptors remain unknown. TCRdb ran MiXCR on the reads and lists one entry per CDR3 protein. The table records approximately 990,000 distinct CDR3 sequences, 31% of them present only once. The input for sequencing was cultured CD8+ T cells from PBMCs, taken from culture after CMV antigen stimulation. The receptor source for this set is a human donor in good health (CMV status not recorded). Some clones in this sample may be carry-over from other donors' samples.

This clonotype showed up many times. The rearrangement uses TRBV7-8 and TRBJ1-2, with D tentatively TRBD1 (6 bases). CDR3 size: 16 residues. V was pared by 5 bases and J by 8 bases, with 24 bases between. CDR1 is SGHVS and CDR2 is FQNEAQ in the germline V gene. The CDR3 sequence: CASSPRAHQGTGGYTF. Written as DNA, the CDR3 is TGTGCCAGCAGCCCTCGGGCCCACCAGGGGACGGGGGGCTACACCTTC.

This sequence joins TRBV4-1 and TRBJ2-3; D not resolved. The V end lost 0 bases, the J end lost 6 bases, and 7 bases lay between the germline ends. The germline gives CDR1 MGHRA, CDR2 YSYEKL. The CDR3 is 13 amino acids. This CDR3 is CASSQDSLDTQYF. The DNA for the CDR3 is TGCGCCAGCAGCCAAGATAGCCTGGATACGCAGTATTTT.

This clonotype has a count of ten or more. The rearrangement joins TRBV7-9 to TRBJ2-3, with 12 bases matching TRBD2. V was clipped by 5 bases and J by 7 bases; unmatched bases: 13. Germline V gene data show CDR1 as SEHNR and CDR2 as FQNEAQ (reference sequence). The CDR3 consists of 17 residues. In DNA, the CDR3 is TGTGCCAGCAGCCTACTAGCGGGGGGTCCGAGTAGGAATACGCAGTATTTT. Translated, it gives CASSLLAGGPSRNTQYF.

For the CDR3, the DNA is TGTGCCAGCAGTTCCTCCGGGACAGGGGGCGCGGAACAGTACTTC. It codes for CASSSSGTGGAEQYF. The chain joins TRBV6-5 to TRBJ2-7; 12 bases match TRBD1. The CDR3 extends over 15 amino acids. In germline, CDR1 is MNHEY, CDR2 SVGAGI. The V gene end was trimmed by 4 bases and the J gene end by 10 bases; junction bases not matched to a gene: 11.

This clonotype was recorded many times. The chain has TRBV7-2 and TRBJ1-2, with 9 bases identical to TRBD1. Germline V gives CDR1 SGHTA, CDR2 FQGNSA. J gave up 3 bases and V 4 bases, and 6 bases lay outside the gene matches. The CDR3 is 15 amino acids. The DNA for the CDR3 is TGTGCCAGCAGCTCCCGGGACAGGGTATACTATGGCTACACCTTC. Protein product: CASSSRDRVYYGYTF.

This clonotype was seen at least ten times. The chain couples TRBV7-8 to TRBJ2-2; D call uncertain. Trimming removed 7 bases from V and 5 bases from J, with 11 bases in between. The CDR3 has 13 residues. Germline loops: CDR1 SGHVS, CDR2 FQNEAQ. The CDR3 here is CASIHLETGELFF. CDR3 sequence (DNA): TGTGCCAGCATCCATTTGGAAACCGGGGAGCTGTTTTTT.

This clonotype was detected a few times. The rearrangement links TRBV11-2 to TRBJ1-2; D is ambiguous. Germline V gene lookup returns CDR1 SGHAT and CDR2 FQNNGV. This CDR3 contains 13 residues. V lost 4 bases to trimming and J lost 6 bases, with 12 bases between them. The CDR3 sequence is CASSSVRSHGYTF. The CDR3 DNA is TGTGCCAGCAGCTCGGTACGGTCCCATGGCTACACCTTC. The complete variable domain, with remaining parts taken from reference TRBV11-2 and TRBJ1-2, reads EAGVAQSPRYKIIEKRQSVAFWCNPISGHATLYWYQQILGQGPKLLIQFQNNGVVDDSQLPKDRFSAERLKGVDSTLKIQPAKLEDSAVYLCASSSVRSHGYTFGSGTRLTVV.

This rearrangement joins TRBV12-3 or TRBV12-4 to TRBJ1-2, with TRBD1 as a possible D gene (6 bases). The length of the CDR3 is 14 residues. V was shortened by 8 bases and J by 7 bases, with 20 bases between the two germline ends. This CDR3 reads CASGGTGTQSGYTF. The CDR3, as DNA: TGTGCCAGCGGGGGTACAGGGACCCAGAGTGGCTACACCTTC.

This chain connects TRBV20-1 to TRBJ2-5; D possibly uses TRBD1 or TRBD2 (6 bases each). Germline V CDR1 and CDR2: DFQATT, SNEGSKA (reference sequence). The ends were cut back, 1 base at V and 7 bases at J, with 19 bases in the middle. The CDR3 loop spans 15 amino acids. The CDR3 DNA is TGCAGTGCTAGAGTGCCCCTGGGGGGCCAGGGGACCCAGTACTTC. As protein: CSARVPLGGQGTQYF.

This clonotype was counted only a few times. V gene TRBV29-1 combines with J gene TRBJ1-1; D perhaps matches TRBD1 (5 bases). Germline V gene lookup returns CDR1 SQVTM and CDR2 ANQGSEA. V dropped 7 bases and J dropped 11 bases, with 17 bases sitting between them. The length of the CDR3 is 11 residues. The CDR3 bases are TGCAGCGGAGAACGGGGGATGGACGCTTTCTTT. Translating gives CSGERGMDAFF.

Only a few counts were recorded for this clonotype. This rearrangement joins TRBV10-3 to TRBJ2-7; tentative D call: TRBD1 (5 bases). CDR1 and CDR2 from the germline V gene are ENHRY and SYGVKD. This CDR3 has 16 residues. The V and J ends lost 0 bases and 4 bases respectively, with 16 bases between them. The CDR3, as DNA: TGTGCCATCAGTGAGTCAGAGGACAAGGTGGGGTACGAGCAGTACTTC. Protein sequence: CAISESEDKVGYEQYF.

This clonotype was observed a single time. The J gene is TRBJ1-1, the V gene TRBV4-1, with 7 bases aligning to TRBD1. V lost 0 bases, J lost 0 bases, and 7 bases stayed unmatched. This CDR3 region has 17 residues. Germline V gene data show CDR1 as MGHRA and CDR2 as YSYEKL. CDR3 bases: TGCGCCAGCAGCCAAGATTCCGCGGGACAGATGAACACTGAAGCTTTCTTT. Protein sequence: CASSQDSAGQMNTEAFF.

Concerning this clonotype: A read error may account for a junction end that differs from germline. The rearrangement joins TRBV7-7 to TRBJ2-5; D remains ambiguous. Germline V gene data show CDR1 as SSHAT and CDR2 as FNYEAQ (reference sequence). This CDR3 region has 15 residues. The CDR3 region has the DNA TGTGCTAGCAGCTTGGGTACAATGGGGCAAGAGACCCAGTACTTC. This sequence encodes CASSLGTMGQETQYF. Drawing the rest from reference TRBV7-7 and TRBJ2-5, the complete variable domain is GAGVSQSPRYKVTKRGQDVTLRCDPISSHATLYWYQQALGQGPEFLTYFNYEAQPDKSGLPSDRFSAERPEGSISTLTIQRTEQRDSAMYRCASSLGTMGQETQYFGPGTRLLVL.

The CDR3 DNA reads as TGTGCCAGCAGTTTAATGGACAACCGAGTTGATGAGCAGTTCTTC. This encodes CASSLMDNRVDEQFF. The chain carries TRBV27 and TRBJ2-1; perhaps TRBD1 as D (5 bases). V lost 2 bases and J 8 bases, leaving 16 bases between the germline ends. CDR3 size: 15 residues. The germline V gene encodes CDR1 MNHEY and CDR2 SMNVEV (reference sequence).

This chain connects TRBV18 to TRBJ2-1, with D perhaps TRBD1 (5 bases). V lost 3 bases and J 7 bases, leaving 16 bases between the germline ends. CDR1 and CDR2 from the germline V gene are KGHSH and LQKENI. The length of the CDR3 is 15 residues. CDR3 residues: CASSPPGSVSNEQFF. Here the CDR3 DNA reads TGTGCCAGCTCACCCCCAGGGTCAGTCAGTAATGAGCAGTTCTTC. Full variable domain (remainder filled in from reference TRBV18 and TRBJ2-1): NAGVMQNPRHLVRRRGQEARLRCSPMKGHSHVYWYRQLPEEGLKFMVYLQKENIIDESGMPKERFSAEFPKEGPSILRIQQVVRGDSAAYFCASSPPGSVSNEQFFGPGTRLTVL.

The chain has TRBV5-5 and TRBJ2-5; perhaps D is TRBD1 or TRBD2 (6 bases each). Per the germline V gene, CDR1 is SGHKS and CDR2 is YYEKEE (reference sequence). V lost 3 bases, J lost 6 bases, and 21 bases lay in between. This CDR3 comprises 16 residues. CDR3 DNA: TGTGCCAGCAGCTCCCTCCTGGGGGGCCCTGAGAAGACCCAGTACTTC. The encoded protein is CASSSLLGGPEKTQYF.

The J gene is TRBJ2-7, the V gene TRBV7-9; TRBD2 aligns across 7 bases. The V gene's germline CDR1 is SEHNR and CDR2 FQNEAQ (reference sequence). V dropped 1 base and J dropped 2; count of bases not matched to a gene: 11. The CDR3 extends over 17 amino acids. CDR3 protein: CASSLDLRTSETYEQYF. CDR3 bases: TGTGCCAGCAGCTTAGATCTAAGAACTAGCGAGACCTACGAGCAGTACTTC.

This clonotype appeared many times. The junction shows a germline mismatch at one end, possibly a read error. The chain links TRBV7-7 to TRBJ2-5; 7 bases line up with TRBD1. This CDR3 is 14 amino acids long. Germline lookup yields CDR1 SSHAT and CDR2 FNYEAQ (reference sequence). DNA of the CDR3: TGTGCTAGCAGCTCGTCGGACAGGCAAGAGACCCAGTACTTC. Protein product: CASSSSDRQETQYF.

The chain recombines TRBV11-2 with TRBJ1-4; maybe TRBD1 (6 bases). From germline, CDR1 is SGHAT and CDR2 FQNNGV. V lost 3 bases to trimming and J lost 8 bases, with 16 bases between them. The CDR3 sequence is 15 residues long. The CDR3 sequence: CASSFVAGHLEKLFF. The CDR3 coding sequence is TGTGCCAGCAGCTTCGTTGCGGGACACCTAGAAAAACTGTTTTTT. The variable domain in full, with the rest retrieved from reference TRBV11-2 and TRBJ1-4, is EAGVAQSPRYKIIEKRQSVAFWCNPISGHATLYWYQQILGQGPKLLIQFQNNGVVDDSQLPKDRFSAERLKGVDSTLKIQPAKLEDSAVYLCASSFVAGHLEKLFFGSGTQLSVL.

This clonotype showed up just a few times. The V call is TRBV7-9, the J call TRBJ1-5, with a weak D call TRBD1 (5 bases). The germline V gene encodes CDR1 SEHNR and CDR2 FQNEAQ (reference sequence). The CDR3 is 14 residues long. Between the trimmed V and J ends, which lost 5 bases and 3 bases, there was a span of 11 bases. The CDR3 DNA is TGTGCCAGCAGCCCCGAGGGGTCCAATCAGCCCCAGCATTTT. Protein product: CASSPEGSNQPQHF.

This clonotype appeared a few times. The chain recombines TRBV12-3 or TRBV12-4 with TRBJ1-2; D gene ambiguous. The CDR3 covers 15 residues. V gave up 3 bases and J gave up 4 bases, with 15 bases separating them. The CDR3 sequence: CASSFAPDVTYGYTF. In DNA form, the CDR3 reads TGTGCCAGCAGTTTCGCCCCTGATGTTACCTATGGCTACACCTTC.

The V call is TRBV7-6, the J call TRBJ2-7; D not resolved. Germline V gene sequence: CDR1 SGHVS, CDR2 FNYEAQ. The CDR3 has 14 residues. V lost 2 bases and J 4 bases, leaving 12 bases between the germline ends. This chain's CDR3 is CASSLIGKQYEQYF. The DNA of the CDR3 is TGTGCCAGCAGCTTAATAGGGAAGCAATACGAGCAGTACTTC.

This clonotype was detected many times. The chain is built from TRBV7-2 and TRBJ2-1; 8 positions match TRBD1. The CDR3 totals 17 residues. Germline V CDR1 and CDR2: SGHTA, FQGNSA. With 4 bases clipped from V and 3 bases from J, the junction kept 11 bases outside the gene matches. As DNA, the CDR3 is TGTGCCAGCAGCTCCCTTGGGGGGACAGGCAGCTACAATGAGCAGTTCTTC. It yields the protein CASSSLGGTGSYNEQFF.

Concerning this clonotype itself: The junction shows a germline mismatch at one end, possibly a read error. This chain joins TRBV7-7 and TRBJ2-1, with TRBD2 identical over 15 bases. The CDR3 loop spans 19 amino acids. Germline values: CDR1 SSHAT, CDR2 FNYEAQ (reference sequence). CDR3 sequence (DNA): TGTGCTAGCAGCCCTGGGACTAGCGGGGGGCCCGGCTCCTACAATGAGCAGTTCTTC. This translates into CASSPGTSGGPGSYNEQFF.